This T cell receptor (beta chain) was sequenced for a study of shared clonotypes between healthy human individuals. The study, taken as a whole, reports: Against clonotypes common to all four donors, non-shared ones had lower generation probabilities.

Method: immunoSEQ multiplex PCR; TCRdb's copy keeps in-frame clones and lacks some. Here the sample spans about 1.5 million clones, 98% being singletons. Germline CDR1 is SEHNR and CDR2 is FQNEAQ (reference sequence). This CDR3 has 15 amino acids. V dropped 1 base and J dropped 3 bases, with 10 bases sitting between them. Comment on this clone: Its target is unknown.

The chain couples TRBV7-9 to TRBJ2-1, with a weak D call TRBD2 (5 bases). The sequenced material came from naive CD4+ T cells sorted from blood. The subset was: CD45RA+ positively selected. This TCR derives from a man in his thirties or forties in good health. CDR3 nucleotides: TGTGCCAGCAGCTTAGTGACTACAAACTACAATGAGCAGTTCTTC. Residues: CASSLVTTNYNEQFF.